This passage covers 25 T cell receptor beta chains from one sample sequenced in a study of T cells expressing NK-cell markers. TCRdb derives one entry per CDR3 protein from the 5' RACE reads, leaving out DNA. This table holds 500,000 or so distinct CDR3 sequences. The sequencing input was blood T cells: a sorted CD56 or NKG2C T cell subset, CD4+ or CD8+ T cells, or bulk PBMC T cells (not recorded which). Every receptor here comes from a man aged 18 to 29 in good health.

The V gene is TRBV6-1, the J gene TRBJ2-1; lacking DNA, the TRBD2 call made by TCRdb goes unchecked. Germline values: CDR1 MNHNS, CDR2 SASEGT. This CDR3 comprises 13 residues. CDR3 sequence reads: CARPDGREAEQFF.

V and J are TRBV4-3 and TRBJ2-2; checking the TCRdb D call of TRBD2 is not possible without DNA. There are 18 residues in the CDR3. CDR1 is LGHNA and CDR2 is YSLEER in the germline V gene. The CDR3 protein is CASSLGVAGGSDTGELFF.

This chain connects TRBV4-3 to TRBJ2-1; there is no DNA to check the TCRdb D call of TRBD1. From germline, CDR1 is LGHNA and CDR2 YSLEER. The CDR3 runs to 17 residues. The CDR3 protein is CASSQDQQGSIYNEQFF.

CDR3: CAPKMNTEAFF. This chain connects TRBV6-4 to TRBJ1-1. The germline gives CDR1 MRHNA, CDR2 SNTAGT. The CDR3 is 11 residues long.

The chain employs TRBV18 and TRBJ2-7; TCRdb picks TRBD1, but there is no DNA to check that call. Germline loops: CDR1 KGHSH, CDR2 LQKENI. CDR3 length: 17 residues. This chain's CDR3 is CATTGTGLLGVPYEQYF.

The chain combines TRBV12-3 or TRBV12-4 with TRBJ1-6; TCRdb designates TRBD1, a call that cannot be tested without DNA. The CDR3 spans 14 residues. The CDR3 reads CASSLTGRDSPLHF.

The chain links TRBV11-1 to TRBJ2-3; with no DNA, the TCRdb D assignment of TRBD2 cannot be verified. CDR1 SGHAT and CDR2 FQDESV come from the germline V gene (reference sequence). The CDR3 contains 18 residues. CDR3 residues: CASSLGSTSGRASDTQYF. Supplemented by reference TRBV11-1 and TRBJ2-3, the full variable domain reads EAEVAQSPRYKITEKSQAVAFWCDPISGHATLYWYRQILGQGPELLVQFQDESVVDDSQLPKDRFSAERLKGVDSTLKIQPAELGDSAMYLCASSLGSTSGRASDTQYFGPGTRLTVL.

The chain links TRBV5-6 to TRBJ2-1; without DNA, the TCRdb call of TRBD2 cannot be checked. This CDR3 contains 15 residues. In germline, CDR1 is SGHDT, CDR2 YYEEEE. CDR3 in amino acids: CASSLTGVGGNEQFF. Full variable domain (outside the CDR3, taken from reference TRBV5-6 and TRBJ2-1): DAGVTQSPTHLIKTRGQQVTLRCSPKSGHDTVSWYQQALGQGPQFIFQYYEEEERQRGNFPDRFSGHQFPNYSSELNVNALLLGDSALYLCASSLTGVGGNEQFFGPGTRLTVL.

The chain is built from TRBV24-1 and TRBJ2-1. Germline V lookup: CDR1 KGHDR, CDR2 SFDVKD. This CDR3 has 12 residues. CDR3 sequence: CATSDFDDEQFF.

CDR3 residues: CASYTGSDTQYF. The chain uses TRBV7-9 and TRBJ2-3; TCRdb lists TRBD1, though no DNA is available to test this call. CDR3 length: 12 residues. From germline, CDR1 is SEHNR and CDR2 FQNEAQ (reference sequence).

V and J are TRBV20-1 and TRBJ2-3; the D gene TCRdb calls, TRBD1, cannot be checked with no DNA. The CDR3 runs to 15 residues. The germline CDR1 and CDR2 sequences are DFQATT and SNEGSKA (reference sequence). The CDR3 is CSARDGDLITDTQYF.

The chain combines TRBV4-2 with TRBJ2-3; TCRdb names TRBD1, which stays unverified in the absence of DNA. This CDR3 region has 13 residues. Germline CDR1 and CDR2: LGHNA and YNFKEQ. This chain's CDR3 is CASSRGITDTQYF.

V is TRBV29-1 and J is TRBJ2-1. The CDR3 sequence is 13 residues long. Germline V lookup: CDR1 SQVTM, CDR2 ANQGSEA. The CDR3 protein is CSVRRGAVDEQFF.

J is TRBJ2-7 and V is TRBV4-2; there is no DNA to check the TCRdb D call of TRBD1. Germline V gene data show CDR1 as LGHNA and CDR2 as YNFKEQ. This CDR3 comprises 18 residues. The CDR3 sequence is CASSRLRSRTGSTYEQYF.

The V call is TRBV19, the J call TRBJ2-1; TCRdb's D gene call, TRBD2, goes unchecked for lack of DNA. This CDR3 region has 14 residues. Germline V gene lookup returns CDR1 LNHDA and CDR2 SQIVND (reference sequence). The chain's CDR3 is CASSASVSYNEQFF.

The chain joins TRBV7-2 to TRBJ1-4; TCRdb gives TRBD1 as the D gene, but with no DNA this cannot be confirmed. The V gene's germline CDR1 is SGHTA and CDR2 FQGNSA. The CDR3 contains 14 residues. The CDR3: CASSLIPHNEKLFF.

The J gene is TRBJ2-1, the V gene TRBV7-9; absent DNA, TCRdb's TRBD2 call cannot be checked. Germline values: CDR1 SEHNR, CDR2 FQNEAQ (reference sequence). The CDR3 spans 17 residues. Here the CDR3 reads CASSFPLTGGSYNEQFF.

This chain's CDR3 is CASSIAAEVSYNEQFF. The gene calls are TRBV19 and TRBJ2-1; TCRdb designates TRBD2, a call that cannot be tested without DNA. The germline V gene has CDR1 LNHDA and CDR2 SQIVND (reference sequence). The CDR3 is 16 residues long.

The gene calls are TRBV27 and TRBJ2-3. The CDR3 loop spans 12 amino acids. Germline V gene lookup returns CDR1 MNHEY and CDR2 SMNVEV (reference sequence). This CDR3 reads CASRRATDTQYF.

V and J are TRBV25-1 and TRBJ2-3. This CDR3 comprises 14 residues. Per germline, CDR1 MGHDK and CDR2 SYGVNS. The CDR3 loop is CASSAKGMRDTQYF.

This sequence joins TRBV12-5 and TRBJ2-2; the TCRdb D gene call, TRBD2, has no DNA to confirm it. The germline V gene has CDR1 LGHNT and CDR2 FRNRAP. There are 18 residues in the CDR3. The CDR3 region is CASGLVSLVHTSTGELFF.

V and J are TRBV30 and TRBJ2-7; there is no DNA to check the TCRdb D call of TRBD1. The germline CDR1 and CDR2 sequences are GTSNPN and SVGIG (reference sequence). The CDR3 contains 15 residues. CDR3: CAWIRPVNSSYEQYF.

V is TRBV12-3 or TRBV12-4 and J is TRBJ2-7; TCRdb returns TRBD1, unconfirmable since there is no DNA. The CDR3 has 15 amino acids. The CDR3 reads CASSQRTGGLYEQYF.

V and J are TRBV5-1 and TRBJ2-1; TCRdb designates TRBD1, a call that cannot be tested without DNA. The CDR3 spans 17 residues. Germline V gene sequence: CDR1 SGHRS, CDR2 YFSETQ. The CDR3 loop reads CASSLVTRAVSYNEQFF.

The CDR3 sequence is CASRGPGQGSSGANVLTF. The rearrangement joins TRBV27 to TRBJ2-6; TCRdb's assignment of TRBD1 cannot be checked, as there is no DNA. This CDR3 is 18 amino acids long. Germline V gene sequence: CDR1 MNHEY, CDR2 SMNVEV (reference sequence).